This TCR beta chain was captured by sequencing in a study of regulatory T cells in long-lasting Graves disease. The study's findings and limits: The study examined only peripheral blood, not thyroid tissue.

Noted time point: newly diagnosed GD, antithyroid drugs for less than 3 months. RNA extracted from PBMCs served as the sequencing template. Investigators prepared the TCR beta libraries by applying iRepertoire HTBI primers and Arm-PCR of CDR3 regions. Using its own MiXCR run on the multiplex PCR reads, TCRdb lists one record per CDR3 protein. The sample yields about 620,000 distinct CDR3 sequences, less than 20% seen once. In regard to this clonotype: The antigen remains undetermined.

Germline values: CDR1 ENHRY, CDR2 SYGVKD. Unmatched junction bases numbered 11, after V lost 6 bases and J lost 6 bases. The CDR3 is 14 residues long. The sample was also reused in another study, on T cells in Graves' hyperthyroidism and ophthalmopathy.

Source: peripheral blood mononuclear cells (PBMCs), taken at new diagnosis, from a patient treated with antithyroid drugs. The chain is built from TRBV10-3 and TRBJ2-7; TRBD1 agrees at 7 bases. The sequence came from a young woman with Graves disease. The CDR3 loop is CAISLNRGGSEQYF. As DNA, the CDR3 is TGTGCCATCAGCCTAAACAGGGGTGGTTCCGAGCAGTACTTC.